These 21 T cell receptor beta chains were all obtained from the same sample, sequenced in a study of low-dose radiotherapy and immunotherapy resistance in tumors. Time point described: before trial treatment. First-strand cDNA used TRAV- and TRBV-specific primers, covering alpha and beta chains. A roughly 19-cycle PCR with a constant-region primer and V-primer adapter amplified TCRs. A single record per CDR3 protein comes from TCRdb applying MiXCR to the reads. Of some 71,000 distinct CDR3 sequences listed, around 32% are singletons. Sequenced here: PBMCs, sampled before treatment. These TCRs come from a female donor with ovarian cancer.

The V gene is TRBV19, the J gene TRBJ2-3, with no clear D. V shed 7 bases and J shed 4 bases, with 12 bases lying between them. Per the germline V gene, CDR1 is LNHDA and CDR2 is SQIVND (reference sequence). This CDR3 has 13 residues. The CDR3 region is CASIIGMSDTQYF. CDR3 bases: TGTGCCAGTATTATTGGGATGTCAGATACGCAGTATTTT.

The chain combines TRBV11-2 with TRBJ2-2, with a tentative D call TRBD1 (6 bases). Germline V gene lookup returns CDR1 SGHAT and CDR2 FQNNGV. Deletions cut 1 base from V and 0 bases from J, with 15 bases between. This CDR3 has 18 residues. CDR3 coding DNA: TGTGCCAGCAGCTTAGGAGCAGGGGTTTTGGCGAACACCGGGGAGCTGTTTTTT. It is translated as CASSLGAGVLANTGELFF.

On this clonotype: This probably arose from a read error, given a far larger clone one base away. The chain links TRBV7-6 to TRBJ2-1; 9 bases agree with TRBD1. Germline loops: CDR1 SGHVS, CDR2 FNYEAQ. V was clipped by 4 bases and J by 10 bases; unmatched bases: 11. The CDR3 length is 15 residues. The CDR3 DNA follows: TGTGCCAGCAGCTCGTATCCGGGACAGGGCTACGAGCAGTTCTTC. Its protein is CASSSYPGQGYEQFF.

This clonotype was seen ten or more times. The chain employs TRBV28 and TRBJ2-7, with D maybe TRBD1 (6 bases). The CDR3 extends over 15 amino acids. Per germline, CDR1 MDHEN and CDR2 SYDVKM. Trimming removed 6 bases from V and 2 bases from J, with 17 bases in between. The CDR3 loop reads CASRRTGLRTYEQYF. CDR3 bases: TGTGCCAGCAGACGTACAGGGTTAAGAACCTACGAGCAGTACTTC.

This clonotype was seen a handful of times. V gene TRBV30 combines with J gene TRBJ2-5, with unresolved D. Germline V CDR1 and CDR2: GTSNPN, SVGIG (reference sequence). The CDR3 consists of 11 residues. Trimming shortened V by 4 bases and J by 3 bases, and 6 bases separated the two germline ends. The chain's CDR3 is CAWNKKETQYF. The DNA of the CDR3 is TGTGCCTGGAACAAGAAAGAGACCCAGTACTTC. Looking up the rest from reference TRBV30 and TRBJ2-5 gives the full variable domain: SQTIHQWPATLVQPVGSPLSLECTVEGTSNPNLYWYRQAAGRGLQLLFYSVGIGQISSEVPQNLSASRPQDRQFILSSKKLLLSDSGFYLCAWNKKETQYFGPGTRLLVL.

This clonotype showed up many times. The CDR3 here is CASSQSLYEQYF. CDR3 DNA sequence: TGTGCCAGCAGCCAATCTCTCTACGAGCAGTACTTC. The chain carries TRBV7-9 and TRBJ2-7, with D unresolved. Germline V gives CDR1 SEHNR, CDR2 FQNEAQ (reference sequence). The CDR3 has 12 amino acids. V gave up 5 bases and J gave up 3 bases, with 8 bases separating them.

The chain couples TRBV28 to TRBJ2-3, with D possibly being TRBD1 (6 bases). The CDR3 has 15 residues. CDR1 and CDR2 (germline): MDHEN, SYDVKM. The ends were cut back, 6 bases at V and 3 bases at J, with 16 bases in the middle. CDR3 amino acids: CASRGTGMGTDTQYF. DNA for the CDR3: TGTGCCAGCAGGGGTACAGGGATGGGGACAGATACGCAGTATTTT.

The chain couples TRBV4-3 to TRBJ1-5; D perhaps matches TRBD1 (5 bases). Germline lookup yields CDR1 LGHNA and CDR2 YSLEER. CDR3 length: 16 residues. The V end lost 0 bases, the J end lost 4 bases, and 13 bases lay between the germline ends. In nucleotides, the CDR3 is TGCGCCAGCAGCCAAGATCTAAGCTCAGGGAATCAGCCCCAGCATTTT. It codes for CASSQDLSSGNQPQHF.

There are many counts of this clonotype. This chain uses TRBV28 with TRBJ2-4, with TRBD2 matching over 7 bases. In germline, CDR1 is MDHEN, CDR2 SYDVKM. The CDR3 contains 15 residues. V shed 3 bases, J shed 8 bases, and the junction held 10 bases outside the gene matches. The CDR3 DNA reads TGTGCCAGCAGTTTCTTGGGCGGGAGAAGAGACATTCAGTACTTC. Amino acid sequence: CASSFLGGRRDIQYF.

This clonotype appeared many times. The chain is built from TRBV15 and TRBJ2-5, with a possible D match to TRBD2 (6 bases). This CDR3 region has 15 residues. V lost 4 bases to trimming and J lost 3 bases, with 15 bases between them. CDR1 and CDR2 (germline): LNHNV, YYDKDF (reference sequence). CDR3 sequence: CATSTNAGLKETQYF. The CDR3 DNA is TGTGCCACCAGCACCAACGCCGGACTAAAAGAGACCCAGTACTTC.

At least ten counts were recorded for this clonotype. CDR3 sequence (DNA): TGTGCCAGCAGCCCCGATCGGGAGTACAATGAGCAGTTCTTC. Protein product: CASSPDREYNEQFF. The rearrangement uses TRBV7-2 and TRBJ2-1, with a weak D call TRBD2 (6 bases). Germline lookup yields CDR1 SGHTA and CDR2 FQGNSA. This CDR3 region has 14 residues. Trimming pared 5 bases from V and 4 bases from J, leaving 12 bases between.

This clonotype was recorded many times. V is TRBV7-2 and J is TRBJ2-1, with 12 bases identical to TRBD2. The germline CDR1 and CDR2 sequences are SGHTA and FQGNSA. J lost 9 bases, V lost 3 bases, and 9 bases had no gene match. This CDR3 region has 16 residues. CDR3 loop: CASSLTKSLAGGEQFF. CDR3 DNA sequence: TGTGCCAGCAGCTTGACAAAGTCACTAGCGGGGGGTGAGCAGTTCTTC.

This clonotype was seen ten or more times. The chain uses TRBV14 and TRBJ2-3; D remains unclear. The germline V gene has CDR1 SGHDN and CDR2 FVKESK. V gave up 0 bases and J gave up 3 bases, with 10 bases separating them. CDR3 length: 15 amino acids. CDR3 in amino acids: CASSQDPYSTDTQYF. The CDR3 DNA follows: TGTGCCAGCAGCCAAGACCCCTACTCTACAGATACGCAGTATTTT.

This chain uses TRBV5-1 with TRBJ2-2; D assignment may be TRBD1 or TRBD2 (5 bases each). Trimming removed 4 bases at V and 2 bases at J, with 12 bases between. Germline V gene data show CDR1 as SGHRS and CDR2 as YFSETQ. The CDR3 covers 15 residues. The CDR3: CASSLTAVNTGELFF. In nucleotides, the CDR3 is TGCGCCAGCAGCCTGACAGCGGTAAACACCGGGGAGCTGTTTTTT.

This clonotype showed up many times. CDR3 in DNA: TGTGCCAGCAGCTTAGTTGGACTAGCCATAGGGACCCAGTACTTC. Translation gives CASSLVGLAIGTQYF. The rearrangement joins TRBV7-2 to TRBJ2-5, with 8 bases that match TRBD2. J gave up 7 bases and V 1 base, and 8 bases lay outside the gene matches. This CDR3 spans 15 amino acids. CDR1 SGHTA and CDR2 FQGNSA come from the germline V gene.

The CDR3 DNA sequence: TGTGCCAGCAGTTTCGACCTGGCCAGGGAAGAGACCCAGTACTTC. As protein: CASSFDLAREETQYF. This chain links TRBV28 with TRBJ2-5; weak D call: TRBD1 (5 bases). This CDR3 contains 15 residues. Germline CDR1 and CDR2: MDHEN and SYDVKM. Trimming removed 3 bases from V and 3 bases from J, with 14 bases in between.

With respect to this clonotype: A far larger clone is one base from this, pointing to a likely read error. The V and J genes are TRBV11-2 and TRBJ2-2; a weak D match, TRBD2 (5 bases). The CDR3 length is 15 residues. CDR1 is SGHAT and CDR2 is FQNNGV in the germline V gene. The CDR3 DNA sequence: TGTGCCAGCAGTTTACTACAGACTGGTACCGGGGAGCGGTTTTTT. Its translation is CASSLLQTGTGERFF.

The genes are TRBV28 and TRBJ2-1; 11 bases map to TRBD1. Germline V gene lookup returns CDR1 MDHEN and CDR2 SYDVKM. V was clipped by 1 base and J by 10 bases; unmatched bases: 6. The CDR3 loop spans 15 amino acids. CDR3 residues: CASSLLGTGGVEQFF. The DNA for the CDR3 is TGTGCCAGCAGTTTATTAGGGACAGGGGGAGTGGAGCAGTTCTTC.

This clonotype was observed at least ten times. The chain has TRBV24-1 and TRBJ1-2; TRBD1 is a possible D gene (5 bases). The V end lost 4 bases, the J end lost 8 bases, and 10 bases lay between the germline ends. The CDR3 extends over 12 amino acids. Germline CDR1 and CDR2: KGHDR and SFDVKD. This chain's CDR3 is CATSDRAGGYTF. The CDR3 DNA reads as TGTGCCACCAGTGACAGGGCGGGGGGCTACACCTTC.

The CDR3 DNA follows: TGCGCCAGCAGCCAAGTCTTCACAACGAACACTGAAGCTTTCTTT. Its protein is CASSQVFTTNTEAFF. V usage is TRBV4-3 and J usage is TRBJ1-1, with no clear D. V lost 1 base and J 1 base, leaving 10 bases between the germline ends. This CDR3 spans 15 amino acids. Germline assignment: CDR1 LGHNA and CDR2 YSLEER.

This clonotype was picked up many times. The chain has TRBV29-1 and TRBJ1-1; 7 nucleotides match TRBD1. The germline gives CDR1 SQVTM, CDR2 ANQGSEA. CDR3 length: 13 amino acids. V gave up 5 bases and J gave up 3 bases; unmatched junction bases: 6. As DNA, the CDR3 is TGCAGCGTTAACAGGGGCAGGGACACTGAAGCTTTCTTT. It specifies CSVNRGRDTEAFF.